This T cell receptor beta chain was identified during a study of blood T cell repertoires in COVID-19. Trimming left V 4 bases short and J 0 bases short, with 12 bases between. CDR1 LNHDA and CDR2 SQIVND come from the germline V gene (reference sequence). The CDR3 sequence is 15 residues long. Data came from immunoSEQ multiplex PCR; TCRdb stores just in-frame clones and leaves some out. The sample lists 100,000 to 150,000 clones; approximately 84% were seen once. Sequenced material: peripheral blood. This TCR was recovered from a woman over 75 with acute or convalescent COVID-19. The chain is built from TRBV19 and TRBJ1-1; D unresolved. The CDR3 protein is CASSTTTPMNTEAFF. The CDR3, as DNA: TGTGCCAGTAGTACGACGACACCCATGAACACTGAAGCTTTCTTT.